Below, 5 T cell receptor beta chains from the same sample are listed, as sequenced in a study of shared clonotypes between healthy human individuals. Sequenced by immunoSEQ multiplex PCR; TCRdb stores in-frame clones only, minus some. Of around 700,000 clones listed, roughly 70% are singletons. The sample consisted of memory CD4+ T cells sorted from blood. Subset denoted: CD45RA-negative fraction. The receptors derive from a woman aged 25 to 45 in good health.

About this clone itself: Since a far larger clone is one base different, this is likely a read error. Other DNA variants within this sample encode the same CDR3. The rearrangement joins TRBV25-1 to TRBJ1-4, with unresolved D. The CDR3 consists of 12 residues. Trimming shortened V by 9 bases and J by 7 bases, and 12 bases separated the two germline ends. The germline V gene encodes CDR1 MGHDK and CDR2 SYGVNS. CDR3 protein: CASSLRGEKLFF. The CDR3 bases are TGTGCCAGTAGTTTGCGTGGTGAAAAACTGTTTTTT.

V and J are TRBV28 and TRBJ1-1; TRBD1 might be the D (6 bases). V gave up 5 bases and J gave up 3 bases, with 13 bases separating them. CDR1 is MDHEN and CDR2 is SYDVKM in the germline V gene. This CDR3 is 14 amino acids long. CDR3 amino acids: CASSPLGGHTEAFF. Written as DNA, the CDR3 is TGTGCCAGCAGTCCGCTAGGGGGGCACACTGAAGCTTTCTTT.

V gene TRBV4-1 combines with J gene TRBJ2-5, with 13 bases aligning to TRBD2. In germline, CDR1 is MGHRA, CDR2 YSYEKL. With 3 bases clipped from V and 2 bases from J, the junction kept 3 bases outside the gene matches. The CDR3 runs 16 residues. CDR3 nucleotide sequence: TGCGCCAGCAGCCAGAGACTAGCGGGAGGACAAGAGACCCAGTACTTC. It yields the protein CASSQRLAGGQETQYF.

This clone was recorded once. Different DNA sequences within this sample yield the same CDR3. CDR3 amino acids: CASSPRTSGSSYNEQFF. CDR3 sequence (DNA): TGTGCCAGCAGCCCGAGGACTAGCGGGAGTTCCTACAATGAGCAGTTCTTC. The chain uses TRBV7-9 and TRBJ2-1; 13 nucleotides match TRBD2. With 5 bases clipped from V and 1 base from J, the junction kept 5 bases outside the gene matches. The CDR3 contains 17 residues. Germline-derived CDR1 and CDR2 are SEHNR and FQNEAQ (reference sequence).

The chain employs TRBV5-4 and TRBJ1-1; TRBD1 matches at 7 bases. The CDR3 has 15 residues. The junction had 9 bases not matched to a gene; V was cut back by 3 bases and J by 4 bases. Germline CDR1 reads SGHNT; CDR2 reads YYREEE (reference sequence). The CDR3, as DNA: TGTGCCAGCAGCTCCCGACAGGGAGGTCGCACTGAAGCTTTCTTT. This encodes CASSSRQGGRTEAFF. Full variable domain (rest looked up from reference TRBV5-4 and TRBJ1-1): ETGVTQSPTHLIKTRGQQVTLRCSSQSGHNTVSWYQQALGQGPQFIFQYYREEENGRGNFPPRFSGLQFPNYSSELNVNALELDDSALYLCASSSRQGGRTEAFFGQGTRLTVV.